Each of the 30 T cell receptor beta chains below was sequenced from the same sample in a study of T cell repertoires in ileal Crohn's disease. The protocol was immunoSEQ multiplex PCR, while the TCRdb copy is restricted to in-frame clones and leaves out a portion. The top ten clones hold around 1.5% of a sample with 6,000 to 8,000 clones, around 93% of them seen once. The sequencing input was ileal tissue. The receptors originated from an adult with Crohn's disease.

The chain is built from TRBV14 and TRBJ1-4; TRBD1 matches at 9 bases. Germline values: CDR1 SGHDN, CDR2 FVKESK. This CDR3 region has 16 residues. V was clipped by 4 bases and J by 7 bases; unmatched bases: 10. The CDR3 nucleotides read TGTGCCAGCAGCCCAAGGACAGGGGAAAGTGGTGAAAAACTGTTTTTT. Translation gives CASSPRTGESGEKLFF. Using reference TRBV14 and TRBJ1-4 for the parts outside the CDR3, the full variable domain is EAGVTQFPSHSVIEKGQTVTLRCDPISGHDNLYWYRRVMGKEIKFLLHFVKESKQDESGMPNNRFLAERTGGTYSTLKVQPAELEDSGVYFCASSPRTGESGEKLFFGSGTQLSVL.

V usage is TRBV29-1 and J usage is TRBJ2-1, with 10 positions matching TRBD2. Trimming removed 7 bases from V and 1 base from J; junction bases left unmatched: 4. The CDR3 length is 14 residues. Germline CDR1 and CDR2: SQVTM and ANQGSEA. CDR3 in amino acids: CSGKREGSYNEQFF. The CDR3 DNA is TGCAGCGGGAAGCGGGAGGGGTCCTACAATGAGCAGTTCTTC.

The chain is built from TRBV5-6 and TRBJ1-2, with D uncertain. Trimming stripped 0 bases from V and 9 bases from J, with 12 bases between. The CDR3 spans 13 residues. Germline V gives CDR1 SGHDT, CDR2 YYEEEE. Here the CDR3 DNA reads TGTGCCAGCAGCTTGGGGGCAGTTCAGAGCTACACCTTC. As protein: CASSLGAVQSYTF.

A single count supports this clone. V and J are TRBV28 and TRBJ2-3; 13 nucleotides agree with TRBD2. Germline CDR1 MDHEN, CDR2 SYDVKM. The CDR3 covers 16 residues. V trimming: 5 bases; J trimming: 4 bases; junction bases outside the gene matches: 6. CDR3 DNA: TGTGCCAGCAGTGGGGGGACTAGCGGGATGGCAGATACGCAGTATTTT. Residues: CASSGGTSGMADTQYF.

This chain connects TRBV6-6 to TRBJ1-1; no reliable D call. The V end lost 0 bases, the J end lost 7 bases, and 6 bases lay between the germline ends. Germline loops: CDR1 MNHNY, CDR2 SVGAGI (reference sequence). The CDR3 runs 12 residues. CDR3 protein: CASSYSNGEAFF. CDR3 DNA: TGTGCCAGCAGTTACTCGAACGGTGAAGCTTTCTTT.

V and J are TRBV13 and TRBJ1-5; no firm D call. The V end lost 2 bases, the J end lost 0 bases, and 5 bases lay between the germline ends. The CDR3 covers 14 residues. CDR1 is PRHDT, CDR2 FYEKMQ, per germline (reference sequence). The CDR3 spells CASSLYNSNQPQHF. In DNA form, the CDR3 reads TGTGCCAGCAGCTTATATAATAGCAATCAGCCCCAGCATTTT.

The CDR3 is CASSLDWASGRYGGELFF. The DNA for the CDR3 is TGTGCCAGCAGCTTAGATTGGGCTAGCGGGAGATATGGCGGGGAGCTGTTTTTT. The rearrangement uses TRBV7-2 and TRBJ2-2, with TRBD2 matching over 10 bases. This CDR3 is 18 amino acids long. V dropped 1 base and J dropped 7; count of bases not matched to a gene: 12. From germline, CDR1 is SGHTA and CDR2 FQGNSA.

This clone was observed once. CDR3 DNA sequence: TGTGCCAGCAGTGAAACATACATGAACACTGAAGCTTTCTTT. This translates into CASSETYMNTEAFF. The chain carries TRBV6-4 and TRBJ1-1; D unresolved. This CDR3 region has 14 residues. CDR1 is MRHNA, CDR2 SNTAGT, per germline. Trimming cost V 3 bases and J 0 bases, with 8 bases left between them.

For this clone: At one boundary the junction diverges from the germline segment, which might be a read error. V usage is TRBV7-9 and J usage is TRBJ2-4; 8 bases are shared with TRBD1. This CDR3 is 18 amino acids long. Germline CDR1 is SEHNR and CDR2 is FQNEAQ (reference sequence). CDR3 nucleotide sequence: TGTGCCAGCGGCTTAGCTTTGACAGGGGATGGAGCCAAAAACATTCAGTACTTC. This translates into CASGLALTGDGAKNIQYF. The variable domain in full, completed from reference TRBV7-9 and TRBJ2-4, reads DTGVSQNPRHKITKRGQNVTFRCDPISEHNRLYWYRQTLGQGPEFLTYFQNEAQLEKSRLLSDRFSAERPKGSFSTLEIQRTEQGDSAMYLCASGLALTGDGAKNIQYFGAGTRLSVL.

The genes are TRBV5-6 and TRBJ1-5, with a weak D call TRBD1 (5 bases). The CDR3 runs to 13 residues. V was clipped by 2 bases and J by 2 bases, with 5 bases between them. Germline CDR1 reads SGHDT; CDR2 reads YYEEEE. This CDR3 reads CASSFRGNQPQHF. CDR3 bases: TGTGCCAGCAGCTTCAGGGGCAATCAGCCCCAGCATTTT.

J is TRBJ2-3 and V is TRBV29-1, with D possibly being TRBD1 (7 bases). The germline CDR1 and CDR2 sequences are SQVTM and ANQGSEA. The CDR3 is 14 residues long. The germline V and J ends were trimmed by 6 bases and 0 bases, with 13 bases remaining between them. The CDR3 sequence is CSVTSGGSTDTQYF. In DNA, the CDR3 is TGCAGCGTCACATCAGGGGGGAGCACAGATACGCAGTATTTT.

V is TRBV9 and J is TRBJ1-1; possibly TRBD1 for D (5 bases). Trimming took off 3 bases at V and 1 base at J, with 13 bases between the two ends. The CDR3 totals 15 residues. Germline V CDR1 and CDR2: SGDLS, YYNGEE. CDR3 protein: CASSALGAGNTEAFF. As DNA, the CDR3 is TGTGCCAGCAGCGCTCTAGGGGCAGGGAACACTGAAGCTTTCTTT.

The J gene is TRBJ2-1, the V gene TRBV19; 7 bases align to TRBD1. V was clipped by 2 bases and J by 4 bases; unmatched bases: 11. The CDR3 loop spans 17 amino acids. From germline, CDR1 is LNHDA and CDR2 SQIVND (reference sequence). The CDR3 DNA reads TGTGCCAGTAGTATATCGGGGACAGCGAGCCTATACAATGAGCAGTTCTTC. It specifies CASSISGTASLYNEQFF. Combining the CDR3 with reference TRBV19 and TRBJ2-1 gives the whole variable domain DGGITQSPKYLFRKEGQNVTLSCEQNLNHDAMYWYRQDPGQGLRLIYYSQIVNDFQKGDIAEGYSVSREKKESFPLTVTSAQKNPTAFYLCASSISGTASLYNEQFFGPGTRLTVL.

The chain joins TRBV4-1 to TRBJ1-2; TRBD1 aligns across 8 bases. The V segment lost 0 bases and the J segment 4 bases; nucleotides outside the gene matches: 7. Germline values: CDR1 MGHRA, CDR2 YSYEKL. CDR3 length: 16 amino acids. CDR3 DNA: TGCGCCAGCAGCCAAGATACCGGGCAGGGGGCCTATGGCTACACCTTC. This translates into CASSQDTGQGAYGYTF.

This clone was seen just once. V is TRBV20-1 and J is TRBJ2-5; TRBD2 is a possible D gene (5 bases). The CDR3 spans 11 residues. Trimming pared 7 bases from V and 2 bases from J, leaving 8 bases between. The germline CDR1 and CDR2 sequences are DFQATT and SNEGSKA (reference sequence). CDR3 bases: TGCAGTGGGGAGAGGCAAGAGACCCAGTACTTC. Residues: CSGERQETQYF.

V gene TRBV27 combines with J gene TRBJ1-1; no definite D call. Trimming took off 7 bases at V and 0 bases at J, with 9 bases between the two ends. The CDR3 consists of 13 residues. Per germline, CDR1 MNHEY and CDR2 SMNVEV (reference sequence). The CDR3 protein is CASTSYMNTEAFF. The CDR3 DNA reads as TGTGCCAGCACCTCTTACATGAACACTGAAGCTTTCTTT.

CDR3 region: CASNTQPQHF. In DNA, the CDR3 is TGTGCCAGCAACACACAGCCCCAGCATTTT. V and J are TRBV28 and TRBJ1-5; the D is unclear. The CDR3 is made up of 10 amino acids. Germline lookup yields CDR1 MDHEN and CDR2 SYDVKM. V was cut by 7 bases and J by 7 bases, with 5 bases left in between.

The chain combines TRBV6-5 with TRBJ2-7; the D is unclear. The CDR3 has 15 amino acids. Deletions cut 5 bases from V and 0 bases from J, with 14 bases between. Germline V gene sequence: CDR1 MNHEY, CDR2 SVGAGI. DNA for the CDR3: TGTGCCAGCAGTCCACGGAACGGGTTCTCCTACGAGCAGTACTTC. This translates into CASSPRNGFSYEQYF.

J is TRBJ2-1 and V is TRBV6-6; 7 bases fit TRBD1. Trimming removed 3 bases from V and 10 bases from J; junction bases left unmatched: 9. CDR1 is MNHNY, CDR2 SVGAGI, per germline (reference sequence). The CDR3 length is 14 residues. The CDR3 spells CASSYWQGEGEQFF. CDR3 nucleotides: TGTGCCAGCAGTTATTGGCAGGGGGAAGGGGAGCAGTTCTTC.

The rearrangement links TRBV30 to TRBJ2-2, with 11 positions matching TRBD2. Losses at the gene ends were 3 bases for V and 7 bases for J; bases not matched to a gene: 16. The CDR3 totals 18 residues. Germline values: CDR1 GTSNPN, CDR2 SVGIG (reference sequence). CDR3 sequence: CAWRKLAGEARRGGELFF. Here the CDR3 DNA reads TGTGCCTGGAGGAAACTAGCGGGGGAGGCCCGTAGGGGCGGGGAGCTGTTTTTT.

V and J are TRBV5-1 and TRBJ2-1; D is unclear. The germline V gene has CDR1 SGHRS and CDR2 YFSETQ. Trimming shortened V by 3 bases and J by 7 bases, and 11 bases separated the two germline ends. There are 13 residues in the CDR3. In nucleotides, the CDR3 is TGCGCCAGCAGCTCCGACAATTTTAATGAGCAGTTCTTC. Its translation: CASSSDNFNEQFF.

To note about this clone: Relative to the germline gene, one junction end is altered; a read error may explain this. J is TRBJ2-4 and V is TRBV11-1, with 14 bases that match TRBD2. Germline V gene sequence: CDR1 SGHAT, CDR2 FQDESV (reference sequence). The CDR3 spans 16 residues. CDR3 DNA: TGTGCCAGCAGCAAGACTAGCGGGAGGGCCAGAAACATTCAGTACTTC. It is translated as CASSKTSGRARNIQYF.

The chain employs TRBV27 and TRBJ2-5; 7 positions agree with TRBD1. The trim removed 9 bases at V and 3 bases at J, leaving 4 bases unmatched. CDR3 length equals 12 residues. Germline loops: CDR1 MNHEY, CDR2 SMNVEV (reference sequence). The CDR3 nucleotides are TGTGCCAGGGCGGACAGGAAAGAGACCCAGTACTTC. Translating gives CARADRKETQYF.

The J gene is TRBJ2-7, the V gene TRBV5-1; weak D call: TRBD2 (6 bases). CDR3 length: 15 amino acids. V lost 0 bases, J lost 0 bases, and 10 bases lay in between. The V gene's germline CDR1 is SGHRS and CDR2 YFSETQ. Here the CDR3 reads CASSLEAGFSYEQYF. The CDR3 DNA sequence: TGCGCCAGCAGCTTGGAGGCGGGGTTCTCCTACGAGCAGTACTTC. The full variable domain, in which reference TRBV5-1 and TRBJ2-7 provide the parts outside the CDR3, is KAGVTQTPRYLIKTRGQQVTLSCSPISGHRSVSWYQQTPGQGLQFLFEYFSETQRNKGNFPGRFSGRQFSNSRSEMNVSTLELGDSALYLCASSLEAGFSYEQYFGPGTRLTVT.

The rearrangement joins TRBV6-5 to TRBJ2-2; the match to TRBD1 covers 11 bases. CDR1 is MNHEY, CDR2 SVGAGI, per germline. The CDR3 sequence is 16 residues long. The J segment lost 6 bases and the V segment lost 0 bases, leaving 3 bases of the junction unmatched. CDR3: CASSYSGQGASGELFF. The CDR3 DNA sequence: TGTGCCAGCAGTTACTCAGGACAGGGGGCGTCCGGGGAGCTGTTTTTT.

The J gene is TRBJ2-2, the V gene TRBV5-1; possible D gene TRBD1, 6 bases. The germline gives CDR1 SGHRS, CDR2 YFSETQ. Trimming took off 4 bases at V and 0 bases at J, with 10 bases between the two ends. This CDR3 contains 15 residues. For the CDR3, the DNA is TGCGCCAGCAGCGCCGGGACACCGAACACCGGGGAGCTGTTTTTT. Translating it yields CASSAGTPNTGELFF.

J is TRBJ2-3 and V is TRBV5-1; 7 nucleotides agree with TRBD1. Trimming cost V 4 bases and J 0 bases; bases outside gene matches: 8. Germline-derived CDR1 and CDR2 are SGHRS and YFSETQ. There are 16 residues in the CDR3. For the CDR3, the DNA is TGCGCCAGCAGCGCGTACCGGGACAGAAGCACAGATACGCAGTATTTT. Its protein product is CASSAYRDRSTDTQYF.

The chain is built from TRBV6-5 and TRBJ2-7; 7 nucleotides line up with TRBD1. Looked up from germline, CDR1 is MNHEY and CDR2 is SVGAGI. The CDR3 is 16 amino acids. V lost 0 bases and J lost 3; bases outside the gene matches: 8. CDR3 nucleotide sequence: TGTGCCAGCAGTTACTCAACAAGGGGACAGAGCTACGAGCAGTACTTC. It specifies CASSYSTRGQSYEQYF.

The chain uses TRBV30 and TRBJ2-5; perhaps TRBD2 as D (6 bases). Germline V CDR1 and CDR2: GTSNPN, SVGIG (reference sequence). V was clipped by 0 bases and J by 5 bases, with 13 bases between them. There are 14 residues in the CDR3. The CDR3 DNA reads TGTGCCTGGAGTGTACTGGGGGGTCGGGAGACCCAGTACTTC. This codes for CAWSVLGGRETQYF.

The rearrangement uses TRBV10-3 and TRBJ2-3, with 14 positions matching TRBD2. Looked up from germline, CDR1 is ENHRY and CDR2 is SYGVKD. This CDR3 spans 18 amino acids. Trimming at V came to 2 bases and at J to 3 bases, leaving 7 bases not matched to a gene. The CDR3 DNA follows: TGTGCCATCAGTGAGAGGGGGACTAGCGGGAGCTCTACAGATACGCAGTATTTT. It is translated as CAISERGTSGSSTDTQYF.